A selection of T cell receptor beta chains follows, all from one sample in a study of blood T cell repertoires in COVID-19. Assay: immunoSEQ multiplex PCR; the TCRdb copy retains only in-frame clones and omits some. The sample holds 200,000 or so clones; roughly 80% are singletons and the top ten take roughly 5%. The sample consisted of peripheral blood. Receptors originate from a human donor in a cohort sampled during active COVID-19. The CDR3 runs from the conserved cysteine through the conserved F or W. D genes are given only for firm matches. Only part of the rows carry a size: once, few, many, or a class if the clone is expanded.

14	TRBD1	-	TRBV11-2	TRBJ1-4	CASRTGTGAKKLFF
14	TRBD1	-	TRBV18	TRBJ2-5	CASSMDRGQETQYF
15	-	-	TRBV5-5	TRBJ2-2	CASSLDPINTGELFF
11	-	-	TRBV2	TRBJ1-1	CASRAATEAFF
12	-	-	TRBV28	TRBJ2-7	CASSLSGLEQYF
15	-	-	TRBV29-1	TRBJ1-1	CSVVSTASGNTEAFF
16	-	-	TRBV3-1/TRBV3-2	TRBJ1-1	CASSQIQGWSGTEAFF
15	TRBD2	-	TRBV27	TRBJ2-7	CASRTSQGASYEQYF
12	-	-	TRBV7-2	TRBJ1-4	CASSSPKVGVVF
14	-	-	TRBV29-1	TRBJ1-2	CSVEPSGGDYGYTF
14	TRBD2	few	TRBV27	TRBJ2-7	CASSSLAGSYEQYF
12	TRBD1	-	TRBV18	TRBJ1-1	CASSPDRAEAFF
16	TRBD1	-	TRBV5-4	TRBJ1-5	CASSPSWTGVNQPQHF
16	-	-	TRBV7-6	TRBJ1-1	CASSPGGGLLYTEAFF
15	-	few	TRBV24-1	TRBJ2-2	CATSDRQGNTGELFF
13	-	few	TRBV3-1/TRBV3-2	TRBJ1-2	CASSQTQGYGYTF
14	TRBD1	-	TRBV5-6	TRBJ2-5	CASSYRGPGETQYF
17	-	-	TRBV4-2	TRBJ1-6	CASSQGTLDRNNSPLHF
13	-	-	TRBV29-1	TRBJ1-1	CSVEGQMNTEAFF
16	TRBD1	-	TRBV5-8	TRBJ1-5	CASSLNRGPSNQPQHF
11	-	-	TRBV30	TRBJ1-1	CAWSLGDEAFF
12	TRBD1	once	TRBV28	TRBJ2-2	CASSLRGRELFF
14	TRBD2	-	TRBV24-1	TRBJ2-7	CATSDQTSGDEQYF
15	-	few	TRBV27	TRBJ1-4	CASSLRGGVREKLFF
16	-	-	TRBV7-9	TRBJ1-1	CASSFRLVRVNTEAFF
12	TRBD1	once	TRBV6-1	TRBJ1-1	CASSDRGDGAFF
14	TRBD2	-	TRBV4-2	TRBJ2-7	CASSSGGFEGVRYF
17	-	-	TRBV5-1	TRBJ2-3	CASSLVPPAGGTDTQYF
14	TRBD2	-	TRBV5-1	TRBJ2-7	CASSLMWTSGEQYF
14	-	-	TRBV9	TRBJ2-7	CASSGVSPTGPQYF
18	TRBD2	-	TRBV28	TRBJ2-7	CASSFPGVAGGLSYEQYF
14	TRBD1	-	TRBV7-2	TRBJ2-7	CASSSGTGSYEQYF
14	TRBD2	-	TRBV5-4	TRBJ2-1	CASSLQAGANEQFF
12	-	few	TRBV28	TRBJ1-1	CASLNGGTEAFF
16	TRBD2	-	TRBV18	TRBJ2-3	CASSSGLAGVGDTQYF
15	-	-	TRBV27	TRBJ2-3	CASRPWKGRDDTQYF
15	TRBD1	-	TRBV5-1	TRBJ1-6	CASSSGQGNGSPLHF
17	-	-	TRBV19	TRBJ1-4	CASTIRRTDSFNEKLFF
17	TRBD1	once	TRBV5-4	TRBJ2-5	CASSGDRGRTIQETQYF
15	TRBD2	-	TRBV15	TRBJ2-7	CATSRVGVAGAEQYF
14	TRBD2	-	TRBV7-2	TRBJ2-7	CASSNGLASYEQYF
15	TRBD2	-	TRBV27	TRBJ2-1	CASSPTSGYYNEQFF
15	-	-	TRBV7-8	TRBJ1-2	CASSLVKGANYGYTF
15	TRBD1	-	TRBV5-6	TRBJ2-3	CASSPGTGVTDTQYF
17	-	-	TRBV28	TRBJ1-6	CASSYRTASNYNSPLHF
14	-	few	TRBV19	TRBJ1-1	CASSTGQRNTEAFF
17	TRBD2	once	TRBV20-1	TRBJ2-5	CSASRLAGGQVGETQYF
18	-	-	TRBV18	TRBJ1-1	CASSPQLRTQGSNTEAFF
16	-	-	TRBV3-1/TRBV3-2	TRBJ2-1	CASSPLQGGSYNEQFF
11	-	-	TRBV20-1	TRBJ2-7	CSAAGTYEQYF
16	-	-	TRBV19	TRBJ2-7	CASSISQGGNGYEQYF
14	-	-	TRBV11-2	TRBJ1-1	CASSLMQGNTEAFF
23	TRBD2	-	TRBV6-4	TRBJ2-2	CASSDKKTHHRLAGGLGTGELFF